The following is a TCR beta chain sequence with its context. Antigen unknown. These data are taken from a study of Tregs in tolerant kidney transplant recipients. Findings and limits, study-wide: Validation in larger populations is needed because few patients were studied.

Using immunoSEQ multiplex PCR, the repertoire was profiled, and TCRdb retains in-frame clones only, with some absent. The table shows roughly 99,000 clones, with approximately 93% occurring only once. CDR3 length: 14 amino acids. In germline, CDR1 is SGHDT, CDR2 YYEEEE. The V and J ends lost 2 bases and 3 bases respectively, with 11 bases between them. This rearrangement joins TRBV5-6 to TRBJ1-2; weak D call: TRBD1 (6 bases). The TCR sequence derives from a human donor who received a combined kidney and bone marrow transplant. This sample comprised CD4+ T cells from blood, obtained before the transplant. The CDR3 DNA sequence: TGTGCCAGCAGCTTTCCGGGACAAGACTATGGCTACACCTTC. Its protein is CASSFPGQDYGYTF.